The T cell receptor delta chain under discussion was sequenced for a study of gamma-delta T cells after stem cell transplantation. Only a few counts were recorded for this clone. The trim removed 3 bases at V and 0 bases at J, leaving 12 bases unmatched. CDR3 size: 19 residues. Germline V gene data show CDR1 as GEAIGNYY and CDR2 as EKD. TCRdb re-processed the RT-PCR reads using CATT. The table includes thousands of delta-chain clones, approximately 9.9% detected once. The specimen sequenced was gamma-delta T cells. The gene calls are TRDV2 and TRDJ1, with 13 nucleotides matching TRDD3. The sequence was collected from a human donor. It is not recorded whose cells these are; they may come from a transplant donor. The CDR3 region has the DNA TGTGCCTGTGACGGGATACTGGGGGATACGCGGGCGGACACCGATAAACTCATCTTT. Its protein is CACDGILGDTRADTDKLIF.